This entry describes one T cell receptor beta chain. TCRdb's copy holds only in-frame clones and misses some; the assay was immunoSEQ multiplex PCR. The data hold 45,000 to 55,000 clones, with about 96% observed a single time. The CDR3 is 14 amino acids. The germline CDR1 and CDR2 sequences are SGHRS and YFSETQ. With V trimmed by 3 bases and J by 6 bases, 2 bases remained unmatched. This record comes from a study of T cells after somatic rescue of genetic block. V and J are TRBV5-1 and TRBJ1-6, with TRBD1 matching over 8 bases. This receptor was taken from a child younger than two. The sequenced sample was peripheral blood mononuclear cells (PBMCs). The CDR3 loop is CASSSGQGNSPLHF. In DNA, the CDR3 is TGCGCCAGCAGCTCTGGACAGGGTAATTCACCCCTCCACTTT.